These T cell receptor beta chains were read from a single sample in a study of identical twins. TCRdb processed the 5' RACE reads anew with MiXCR; each CDR3 protein has one entry. The sample yields 310,000 or so distinct CDR3 sequences, roughly 10% seen once. These data were also filed under a second study, of yellow fever vaccine responses in identical twins.

Sequenced input: CD8+ T cells sorted from blood. The receptor set was obtained from a young woman in good health. Both conserved end residues are part of each CDR3. A D gene is named only where the DNA matches it firmly. Part of the rows lack a size; the others show once, few, many or a class for expanded clones.

d_gene: .; v_gene: TRBV4-1; j_gene: TRBJ2-2; abundance: few; CDR3aa: CASSQDPIGQFTGELFF
d_gene: .; v_gene: TRBV20-1; j_gene: TRBJ1-4; abundance: .; CDR3aa: CSATTRENEKLFF
d_gene: TRBD2; v_gene: TRBV13; j_gene: TRBJ2-7; abundance: many; CDR3aa: CASTSGSSYEQYF
d_gene: .; v_gene: TRBV6-2/TRBV6-3; j_gene: TRBJ2-1; abundance: .; CDR3aa: CASTNSYYRDRSYNEQFF
d_gene: .; v_gene: TRBV4-3; j_gene: TRBJ1-4; abundance: few; CDR3aa: CASSQGAATNEKLFF
d_gene: .; v_gene: TRBV29-1; j_gene: TRBJ1-2; abundance: .; CDR3aa: CSVRAGVYGYTF
d_gene: .; v_gene: TRBV19; j_gene: TRBJ1-5; abundance: many; CDR3aa: CASSKGYQPQHF
d_gene: .; v_gene: TRBV7-9; j_gene: TRBJ2-1; abundance: .; CDR3aa: CASRLPRGREPNNEQFF
d_gene: .; v_gene: TRBV30; j_gene: TRBJ1-1; abundance: few; CDR3aa: CAWSKVEAFF
d_gene: TRBD2; v_gene: TRBV3-1; j_gene: TRBJ2-1; abundance: few; CDR3aa: CASSQVGTSFGDEQFF
d_gene: .; v_gene: TRBV29-1; j_gene: TRBJ2-7; abundance: many; CDR3aa: CSVYTRGEQYF
d_gene: .; v_gene: TRBV6-5; j_gene: TRBJ2-3; abundance: .; CDR3aa: CASSYSGQFGDTQYF
d_gene: .; v_gene: TRBV6-4; j_gene: TRBJ2-6; abundance: few; CDR3aa: CASSDSGSTGANVLTF
d_gene: TRBD1; v_gene: TRBV12-3/TRBV12-4; j_gene: TRBJ2-7; abundance: few; CDR3aa: CASSWRTGGSEQYF
d_gene: .; v_gene: TRBV4-3; j_gene: TRBJ2-1; abundance: .; CDR3aa: CASSPRGGEYNEQFF
d_gene: TRBD2; v_gene: TRBV7-8; j_gene: TRBJ2-2; abundance: few; CDR3aa: CASSLIPGGERDLRTGELFF
d_gene: .; v_gene: TRBV6-5; j_gene: TRBJ1-6; abundance: .; CDR3aa: CASSYSLESPLHF
d_gene: .; v_gene: TRBV25-1; j_gene: TRBJ1-4; abundance: .; CDR3aa: CASSSGATNEKLFF
d_gene: TRBD2; v_gene: TRBV5-1; j_gene: TRBJ2-3; abundance: few; CDR3aa: CASSTAGEVGTDTQYF
d_gene: .; v_gene: TRBV29-1; j_gene: TRBJ2-1; abundance: many; CDR3aa: CSVEGGVSGRLNNEQFF
d_gene: TRBD1; v_gene: TRBV5-1; j_gene: TRBJ2-1; abundance: many; CDR3aa: CASSLISGTVDEQFF
d_gene: TRBD2; v_gene: TRBV9; j_gene: TRBJ2-1; abundance: few; CDR3aa: CASSGSGGAYNEQFF
d_gene: TRBD1; v_gene: TRBV7-3; j_gene: TRBJ2-2; abundance: .; CDR3aa: CASSPQGAGTGELFF
d_gene: TRBD2; v_gene: TRBV11-2; j_gene: TRBJ2-1; abundance: .; CDR3aa: CASSFLRKGLVDTAGAEQFF
d_gene: TRBD2; v_gene: TRBV7-2; j_gene: TRBJ2-7; abundance: .; CDR3aa: CASSELSGGEQYF
d_gene: .; v_gene: TRBV12-3/TRBV12-4; j_gene: TRBJ1-1; abundance: .; CDR3aa: CASRLQGIEAFF
d_gene: .; v_gene: TRBV20-1; j_gene: TRBJ2-7; abundance: few; CDR3aa: CSARYFGGPSNEQYF
d_gene: .; v_gene: TRBV7-9; j_gene: TRBJ2-7; abundance: many; CDR3aa: CASSTYTSSYEQYF
d_gene: .; v_gene: TRBV4-3; j_gene: TRBJ1-1; abundance: .; CDR3aa: CASSQDGGWGTEAFF
d_gene: TRBD1; v_gene: TRBV2; j_gene: TRBJ1-6; abundance: many; CDR3aa: CASSQGQGANSPLHF
d_gene: .; v_gene: TRBV11-2; j_gene: TRBJ2-7; abundance: many; CDR3aa: CASSFNSFDSYEQYF
d_gene: .; v_gene: TRBV9; j_gene: TRBJ2-7; abundance: .; CDR3aa: CASALGGAYEQYF
d_gene: TRBD1; v_gene: TRBV2; j_gene: TRBJ2-1; abundance: few; CDR3aa: CASSDRDRIYNEQFF
d_gene: .; v_gene: TRBV13; j_gene: TRBJ1-4; abundance: .; CDR3aa: CASSLTVYGEKLFF
d_gene: .; v_gene: TRBV7-2; j_gene: TRBJ2-5; abundance: few; CDR3aa: CASSPPVGPNQETQYF
d_gene: .; v_gene: TRBV20-1; j_gene: TRBJ2-3; abundance: few; CDR3aa: CSARGSGTTSTDTQYF
d_gene: .; v_gene: TRBV4-3; j_gene: TRBJ1-2; abundance: many; CDR3aa: CASSQGTAYGYTF
d_gene: .; v_gene: TRBV20-1; j_gene: TRBJ2-7; abundance: few; CDR3aa: CSARDLQGPSYEQYF
d_gene: .; v_gene: TRBV7-9; j_gene: TRBJ2-1; abundance: few; CDR3aa: CASSPAGANEQFF
d_gene: .; v_gene: TRBV12-3/TRBV12-4; j_gene: TRBJ2-3; abundance: many; CDR3aa: CASSTFWKAGSDTQYF
d_gene: .; v_gene: TRBV4-3; j_gene: TRBJ2-7; abundance: few; CDR3aa: CASSQEEKLGYEQYF
d_gene: TRBD1; v_gene: TRBV14; j_gene: TRBJ2-7; abundance: many; CDR3aa: CASSQVAGTGIYEQYF
d_gene: .; v_gene: TRBV28; j_gene: TRBJ2-1; abundance: .; CDR3aa: CASAQGGVVEQFF
d_gene: TRBD1; v_gene: TRBV30; j_gene: TRBJ2-6; abundance: many; CDR3aa: CAWSREGGTGANVLTF
d_gene: .; v_gene: TRBV7-2; j_gene: TRBJ2-1; abundance: many; CDR3aa: CASSPTAGYNEQFF
d_gene: .; v_gene: TRBV6-2/TRBV6-3; j_gene: TRBJ2-3; abundance: .; CDR3aa: CASSSRLEIDTQYF
d_gene: TRBD2; v_gene: TRBV24-1; j_gene: TRBJ2-1; abundance: .; CDR3aa: CATSDWPSGSGFGEQFF
d_gene: .; v_gene: TRBV12-5; j_gene: TRBJ2-7; abundance: few; CDR3aa: CASAGPLGEQYF
d_gene: .; v_gene: TRBV7-9; j_gene: TRBJ2-7; abundance: few; CDR3aa: CASGDSESYEQYF
d_gene: TRBD2; v_gene: TRBV29-1; j_gene: TRBJ2-7; abundance: few; CDR3aa: CSVDWGMAGAYEQYF
d_gene: .; v_gene: TRBV27; j_gene: TRBJ2-7; abundance: many; CDR3aa: CASSLFPSAYEQYF
d_gene: .; v_gene: TRBV6-1; j_gene: TRBJ1-5; abundance: many; CDR3aa: CASSEGTVGYQPQHF
d_gene: .; v_gene: TRBV6-4; j_gene: TRBJ2-1; abundance: .; CDR3aa: CASSDMAGKGGEQFF
d_gene: .; v_gene: TRBV5-1; j_gene: TRBJ2-3; abundance: .; CDR3aa: CASSLTGLEDTDTQYF
d_gene: .; v_gene: TRBV29-1; j_gene: TRBJ2-7; abundance: many; CDR3aa: CSVEDRSGVPSYEQYF
d_gene: TRBD2; v_gene: TRBV10-3; j_gene: TRBJ2-1; abundance: many; CDR3aa: CAISTTSGWKDEQFF
d_gene: TRBD2; v_gene: TRBV11-2; j_gene: TRBJ2-2; abundance: few; CDR3aa: CASSPGLAGGSYTGELFF
d_gene: TRBD2; v_gene: TRBV11-2; j_gene: TRBJ2-3; abundance: .; CDR3aa: CASSLPLLAGAPALTDTQYF
d_gene: TRBD1; v_gene: TRBV7-9; j_gene: TRBJ2-7; abundance: .; CDR3aa: CASSRRDSPYEQYF